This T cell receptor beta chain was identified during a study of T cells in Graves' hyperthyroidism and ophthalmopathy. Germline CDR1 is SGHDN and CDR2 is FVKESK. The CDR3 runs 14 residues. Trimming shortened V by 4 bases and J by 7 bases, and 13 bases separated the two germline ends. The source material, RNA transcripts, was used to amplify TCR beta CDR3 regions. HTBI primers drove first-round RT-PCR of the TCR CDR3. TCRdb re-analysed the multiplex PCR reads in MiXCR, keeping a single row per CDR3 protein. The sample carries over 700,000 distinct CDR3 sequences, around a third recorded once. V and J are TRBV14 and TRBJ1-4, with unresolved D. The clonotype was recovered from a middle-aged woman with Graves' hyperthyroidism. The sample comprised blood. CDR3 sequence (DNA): TGTGCCAGCAGCCCGACACTCGCCGCTGAAAAACTGTTTTTT. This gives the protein CASSPTLAAEKLFF.